This T cell receptor (beta chain) appears in the sequencing data of a study of T cell responses to AZD1222 COVID-19 vaccine. Study observations and caveats: Rises in breadth and depth of Spike-specific TCRs came after two AZD1222 doses. Only a handful of individuals given AZD1222 were seropositive at baseline.

With respect to this clone: As yet, its antigen is unknown.

This CDR3 has 15 residues. Trimming removed 2 bases at V and 10 bases at J, with 20 bases between. Germline CDR1 MNHEY, CDR2 SMNVEV (reference sequence). The repertoire was sequenced with immunoSEQ multiplex PCR; TCRdb's copy has only in-frame clones and lacks some. The table records about 150,000 clones, 80% to 90% of them present only once. The chain recombines TRBV27 with TRBJ1-2; tentative D call: TRBD1 (6 bases). The origin of this receptor is an adult in good health. This specimen was peripheral blood, taken on day 0 of AZD1222 vaccination. The CDR3 reads CASSLTRQATVPYTF. The CDR3 nucleotides are TGTGCCAGCAGTTTAACTCGACAGGCGACGGTTCCCTACACCTTC.